The T cell receptor (beta chain) under discussion was sequenced for a study of blood T cells in healthy people across ages. Study-wide context: Roughly one uniquely barcoded beta molecule per two T cells was captured.

With V trimmed by 6 bases and J by 2 bases, 2 bases remained unmatched. The CDR3 is 14 amino acids. Per the germline V gene, CDR1 is MNHEY and CDR2 is SVGAGI. Using a J-beta primer mix together with a sample-barcoded 5' primer, a second PCR was run for roughly 6 to 11 cycles. Every cDNA molecule carried a tag from a template-switch adaptor bearing 12 random nucleotides. Each single sample gave us at least 3 million CDR3-containing paired-end reads. TCRdb itself ran the 5' RACE reads through MiXCR, one entry per CDR3 protein. This table holds around 670,000 distinct CDR3 sequences, under 30% found once. This clonotype showed up just a few times. Just one base apart from a much larger clone, this may be a read error.

The sequenced sample was blood. The chain couples TRBV6-5 to TRBJ2-3; TRBD1 aligns across 10 bases. This clonotype was sampled from a woman of 80 years or more in good health. The CDR3 here is CASRGQGTTDTQYF. The DNA for the CDR3 is TGTGCCAGCAGGGGACAGGGGACCACAGATACGCAGTATTTT.